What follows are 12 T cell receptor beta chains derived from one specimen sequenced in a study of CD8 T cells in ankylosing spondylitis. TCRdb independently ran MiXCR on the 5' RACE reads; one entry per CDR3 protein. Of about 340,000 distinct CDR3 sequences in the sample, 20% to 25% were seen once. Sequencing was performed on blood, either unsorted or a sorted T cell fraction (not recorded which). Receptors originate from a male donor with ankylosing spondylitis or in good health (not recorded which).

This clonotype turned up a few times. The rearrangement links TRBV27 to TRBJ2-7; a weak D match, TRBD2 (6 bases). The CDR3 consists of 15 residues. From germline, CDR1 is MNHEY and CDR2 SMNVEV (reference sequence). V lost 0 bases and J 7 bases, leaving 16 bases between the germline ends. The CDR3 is CASSLSVGGLGEQYF. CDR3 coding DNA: TGTGCCAGCAGTTTATCGGTTGGAGGGTTGGGGGAGCAGTACTTC.

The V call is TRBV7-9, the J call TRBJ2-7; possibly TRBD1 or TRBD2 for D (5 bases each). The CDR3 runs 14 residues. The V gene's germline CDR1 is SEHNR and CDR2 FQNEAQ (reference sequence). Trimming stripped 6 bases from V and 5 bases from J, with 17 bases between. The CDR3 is CASRKNGGDHEQYF. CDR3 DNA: TGTGCCAGCAGGAAAAATGGGGGAGACCACGAGCAGTACTTC.

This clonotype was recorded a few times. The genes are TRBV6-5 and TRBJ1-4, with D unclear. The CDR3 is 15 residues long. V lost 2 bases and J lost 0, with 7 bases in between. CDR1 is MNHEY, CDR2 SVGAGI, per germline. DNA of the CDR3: TGTGCCAGCAGTTACAACAGTGCAACTAATGAAAAACTGTTTTTT. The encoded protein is CASSYNSATNEKLFF.

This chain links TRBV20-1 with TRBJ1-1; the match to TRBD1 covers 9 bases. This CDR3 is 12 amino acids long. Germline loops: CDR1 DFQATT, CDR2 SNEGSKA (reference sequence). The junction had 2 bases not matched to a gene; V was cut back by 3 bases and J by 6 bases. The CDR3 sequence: CSARDRGAEAFF. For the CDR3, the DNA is TGCAGTGCTAGGGACAGGGGCGCTGAAGCTTTCTTT.

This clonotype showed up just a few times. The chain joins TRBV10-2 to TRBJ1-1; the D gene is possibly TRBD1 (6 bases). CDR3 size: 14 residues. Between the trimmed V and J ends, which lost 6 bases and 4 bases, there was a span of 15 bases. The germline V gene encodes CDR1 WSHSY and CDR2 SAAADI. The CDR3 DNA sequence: TGCGCCAGCAGGGACAGTTCGAGAGGCACTGAAGCTTTCTTT. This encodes CASRDSSRGTEAFF.

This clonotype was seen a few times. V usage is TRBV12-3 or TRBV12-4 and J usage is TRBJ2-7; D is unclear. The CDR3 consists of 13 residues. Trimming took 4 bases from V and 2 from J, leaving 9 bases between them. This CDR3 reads CASSSRMTYEQYF. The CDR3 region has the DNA TGTGCCAGCAGTTCTCGGATGACCTACGAGCAGTACTTC.

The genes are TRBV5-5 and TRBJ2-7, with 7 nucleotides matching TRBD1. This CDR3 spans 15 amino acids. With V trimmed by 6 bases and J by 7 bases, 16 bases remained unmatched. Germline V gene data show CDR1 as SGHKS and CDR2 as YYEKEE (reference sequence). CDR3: CASTFGRQGSGEQYF. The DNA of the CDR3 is TGTGCCAGCACATTCGGTAGACAGGGTTCGGGGGAGCAGTACTTC.

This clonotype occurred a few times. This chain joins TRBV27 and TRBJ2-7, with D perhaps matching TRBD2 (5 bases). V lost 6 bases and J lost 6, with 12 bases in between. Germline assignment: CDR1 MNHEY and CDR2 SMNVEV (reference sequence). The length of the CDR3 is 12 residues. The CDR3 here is CASSQVRGEQYF. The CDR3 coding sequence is TGTGCCAGCAGCCAGGTCCGGGGCGAGCAGTACTTC.

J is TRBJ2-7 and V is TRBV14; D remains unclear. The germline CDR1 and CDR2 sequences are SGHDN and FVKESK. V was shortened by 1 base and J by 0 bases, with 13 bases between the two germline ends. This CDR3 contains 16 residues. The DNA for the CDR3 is TGTGCCAGCAGCCAAGGGGCGGACCCGAGCTCCTACGAGCAGTACTTC. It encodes CASSQGADPSSYEQYF. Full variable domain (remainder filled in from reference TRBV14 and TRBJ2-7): EAGVTQFPSHSVIEKGQTVTLRCDPISGHDNLYWYRRVMGKEIKFLLHFVKESKQDESGMPNNRFLAERTGGTYSTLKVQPAELEDSGVYFCASSQGADPSSYEQYFGPGTRLTVT.

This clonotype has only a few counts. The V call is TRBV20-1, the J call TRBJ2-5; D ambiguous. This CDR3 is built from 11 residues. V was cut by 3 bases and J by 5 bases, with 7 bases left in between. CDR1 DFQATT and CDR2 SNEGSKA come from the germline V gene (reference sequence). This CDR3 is CSASDGETQYF. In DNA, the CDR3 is TGCAGTGCTAGCGACGGGGAGACCCAGTACTTC.

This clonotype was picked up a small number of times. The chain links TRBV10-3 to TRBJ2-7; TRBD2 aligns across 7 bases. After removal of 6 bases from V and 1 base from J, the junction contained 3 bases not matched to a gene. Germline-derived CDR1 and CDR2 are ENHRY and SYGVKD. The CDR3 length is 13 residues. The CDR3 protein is CAIRAGESYEQYF. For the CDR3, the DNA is TGTGCCATCAGGGCGGGGGAGTCCTACGAGCAGTACTTC.

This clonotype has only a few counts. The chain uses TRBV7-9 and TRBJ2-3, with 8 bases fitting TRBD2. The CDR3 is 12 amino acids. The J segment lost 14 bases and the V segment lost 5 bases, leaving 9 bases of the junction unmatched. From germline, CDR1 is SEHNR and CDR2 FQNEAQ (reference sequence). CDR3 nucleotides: TGTGCCAGCAGCCCCACAGCGGGGGTACGGTATTTT. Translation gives CASSPTAGVRYF.